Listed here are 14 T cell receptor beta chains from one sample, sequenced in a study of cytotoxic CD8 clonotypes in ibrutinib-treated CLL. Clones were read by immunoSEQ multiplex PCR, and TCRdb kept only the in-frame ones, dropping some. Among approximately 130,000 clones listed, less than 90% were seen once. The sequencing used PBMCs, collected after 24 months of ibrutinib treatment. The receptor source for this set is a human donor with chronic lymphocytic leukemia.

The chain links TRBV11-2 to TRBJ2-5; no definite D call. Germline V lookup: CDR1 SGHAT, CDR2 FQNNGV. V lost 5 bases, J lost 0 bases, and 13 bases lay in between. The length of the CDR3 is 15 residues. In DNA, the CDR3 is TGTGCCAGCAGCCGACTCCAACGAGACCAAGAGACCCAGTACTTC. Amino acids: CASSRLQRDQETQYF.

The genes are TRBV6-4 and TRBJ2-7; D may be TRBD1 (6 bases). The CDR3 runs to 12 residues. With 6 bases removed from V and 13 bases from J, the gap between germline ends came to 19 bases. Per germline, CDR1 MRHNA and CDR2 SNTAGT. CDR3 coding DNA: TGTGCCAGCAGGCGACTCGGACAGCGAGTTTACTTC. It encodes CASRRLGQRVYF.

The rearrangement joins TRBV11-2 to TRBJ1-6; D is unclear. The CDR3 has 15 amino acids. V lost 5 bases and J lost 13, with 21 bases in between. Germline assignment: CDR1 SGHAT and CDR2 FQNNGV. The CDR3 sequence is CASSPRTDVRAPLHF. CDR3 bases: TGTGCCAGCAGCCCCCGGACGGATGTACGTGCGCCCCTCCACTTT.

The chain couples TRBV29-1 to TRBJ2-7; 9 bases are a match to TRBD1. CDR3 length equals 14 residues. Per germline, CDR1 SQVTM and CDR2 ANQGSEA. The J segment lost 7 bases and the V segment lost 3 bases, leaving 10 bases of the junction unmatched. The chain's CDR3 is CSVELQGAPKEQYF. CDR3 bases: TGCAGCGTTGAGTTACAGGGGGCGCCGAAAGAGCAGTACTTC.

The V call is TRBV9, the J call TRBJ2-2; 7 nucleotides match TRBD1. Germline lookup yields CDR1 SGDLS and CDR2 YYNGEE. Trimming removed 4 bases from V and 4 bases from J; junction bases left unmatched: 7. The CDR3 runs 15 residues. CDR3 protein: CASSPRDSSTGELFF. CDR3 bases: TGTGCCAGCAGCCCACGGGACAGTAGCACCGGGGAGCTGTTTTTT. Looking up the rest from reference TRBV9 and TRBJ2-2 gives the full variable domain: DSGVTQTPKHLITATGQRVTLRCSPRSGDLSVYWYQQSLDQGLQFLIQYYNGEERAKGNILERFSAQQFPDLHSELNLSSLELGDSALYFCASSPRDSSTGELFFGEGSRLTVL.

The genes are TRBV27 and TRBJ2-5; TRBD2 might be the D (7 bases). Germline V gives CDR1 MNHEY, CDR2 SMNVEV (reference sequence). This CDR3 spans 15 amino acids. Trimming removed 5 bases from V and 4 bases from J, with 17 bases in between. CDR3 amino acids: CASSAPRGGRETQYF. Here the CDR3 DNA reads TGTGCCAGCAGTGCACCCAGGGGAGGGAGAGAGACCCAGTACTTC.

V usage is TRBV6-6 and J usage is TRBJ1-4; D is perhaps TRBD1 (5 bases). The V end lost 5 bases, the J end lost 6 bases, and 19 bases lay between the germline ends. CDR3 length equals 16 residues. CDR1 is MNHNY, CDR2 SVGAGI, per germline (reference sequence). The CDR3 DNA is TGTGCCAGCAGTACCCCTCCCTGGGGGTCAGATGAAAAACTGTTTTTT. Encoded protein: CASSTPPWGSDEKLFF.

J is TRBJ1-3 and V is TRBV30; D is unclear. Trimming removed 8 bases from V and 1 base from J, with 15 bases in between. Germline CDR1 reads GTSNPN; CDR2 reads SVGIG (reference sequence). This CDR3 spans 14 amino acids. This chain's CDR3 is CAQFPGGSGNTIYF. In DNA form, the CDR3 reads TGTGCCCAATTCCCTGGAGGTTCTGGAAACACCATATATTTT.

The CDR3 sequence: CASSPEAGRAGELFF. The DNA for the CDR3 is TGTGCCAGCAGCCCGGAGGCAGGGAGGGCCGGGGAGCTGTTTTTT. The rearrangement joins TRBV27 to TRBJ2-2; 7 nucleotides align to TRBD2. Germline V gene sequence: CDR1 MNHEY, CDR2 SMNVEV (reference sequence). The CDR3 totals 15 residues. V shed 6 bases, J shed 6 bases, and the junction held 10 bases outside the gene matches.

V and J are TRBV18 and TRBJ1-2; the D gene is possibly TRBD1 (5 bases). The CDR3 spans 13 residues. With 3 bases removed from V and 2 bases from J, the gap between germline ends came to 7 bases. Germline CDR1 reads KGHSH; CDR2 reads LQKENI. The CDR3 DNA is TGTGCCAGCTCACCGGGACTAAACTATGGCTACACCTTC. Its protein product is CASSPGLNYGYTF.

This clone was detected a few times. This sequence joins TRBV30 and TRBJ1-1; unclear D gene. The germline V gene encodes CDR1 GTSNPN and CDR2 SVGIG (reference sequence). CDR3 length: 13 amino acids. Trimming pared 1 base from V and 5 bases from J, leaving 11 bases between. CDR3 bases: TGTGCCTGGAGTGAACGGTCAACTACTGAAGCTTTCTTT. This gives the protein CAWSERSTTEAFF.

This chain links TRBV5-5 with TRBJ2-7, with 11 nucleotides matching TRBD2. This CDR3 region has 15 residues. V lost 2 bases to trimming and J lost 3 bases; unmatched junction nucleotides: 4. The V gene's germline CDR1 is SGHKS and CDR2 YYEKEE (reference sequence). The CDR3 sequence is CASSFTSGGVYEQYF. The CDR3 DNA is TGTGCCAGCAGCTTTACTAGCGGGGGTGTCTACGAGCAGTACTTC.

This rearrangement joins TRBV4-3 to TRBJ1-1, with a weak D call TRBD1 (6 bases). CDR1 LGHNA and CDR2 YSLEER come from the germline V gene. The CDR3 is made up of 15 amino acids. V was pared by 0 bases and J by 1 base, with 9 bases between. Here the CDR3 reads CASSQEPGQNTEAFF. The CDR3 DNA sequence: TGCGCCAGCAGCCAAGAACCGGGACAGAACACTGAAGCTTTCTTT.

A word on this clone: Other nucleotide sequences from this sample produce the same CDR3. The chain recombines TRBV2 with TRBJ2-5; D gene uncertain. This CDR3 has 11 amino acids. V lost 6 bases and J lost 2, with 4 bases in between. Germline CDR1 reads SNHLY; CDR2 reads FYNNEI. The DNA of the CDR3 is TGTGCCAGCAGCCGACAAGAGACCCAGTACTTC. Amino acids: CASSRQETQYF.